Each of the 26 T cell receptor beta chains below was sequenced from the same sample in a study of blood T cell repertoires in COVID-19 (dated by TCRdb to about 2020). Receptor libraries were prepared by the immunoSEQ multiplex PCR assay. The clones in this table, taken by TCRdb from immuneACCESS, are in-frame only. Not every clone is retained; where verified, under half of the shortfall comes from an unresolved V gene, and the cause of the rest is unknown. The sample data list approximately 240,000 clones, and around 80% of these were observed just once. In total, the top ten clones hold approximately 5.1% of the sample. Material for sequencing was peripheral blood. These receptors all stem from a woman aged 60-75 years who had recovered from COVID-19.

This chain joins TRBV15 and TRBJ2-3; maybe TRBD2 (6 bases). Deletions cut 6 bases from V and 0 bases from J, with 10 bases between. The germline gives CDR1 LNHNV, CDR2 YYDKDF (reference sequence). The CDR3 is 14 residues long. As DNA, the CDR3 is TGTGCCACCAGGCGGGACTTTAGCACAGATACGCAGTATTTT. It encodes CATRRDFSTDTQYF.

This rearrangement joins TRBV5-6 to TRBJ2-1; 11 bases match TRBD2. After removal of 4 bases from V and 10 bases from J, the junction contained 13 bases not matched to a gene. Per germline, CDR1 SGHDT and CDR2 YYEEEE. The CDR3 sequence is 16 residues long. The CDR3 region is CASSILAGGLVWEQFF. As DNA, the CDR3 is TGTGCCAGCAGCATCTTAGCGGGGGGGCTTGTCTGGGAGCAGTTCTTC.

This chain uses TRBV7-2 with TRBJ2-1; no definite D call. Germline lookup yields CDR1 SGHTA and CDR2 FQGNSA. The CDR3 is 16 amino acids. Trimming took 5 bases from V and 4 from J, leaving 18 bases between them. CDR3 bases: TGTGCCAGCAGCCAACGGCAGGCAGCCGGATACAATGAGCAGTTCTTC. Its protein is CASSQRQAAGYNEQFF.

The chain links TRBV19 to TRBJ2-1; 7 bases map to TRBD1. After removal of 6 bases from V and 1 base from J, the junction contained 9 bases not matched to a gene. This CDR3 spans 16 amino acids. Germline assignment: CDR1 LNHDA and CDR2 SQIVND (reference sequence). Here the CDR3 reads CASSHAGTASYNEQFF. CDR3 in DNA: TGTGCCAGTAGCCATGCCGGGACAGCTTCCTACAATGAGCAGTTCTTC.

V and J are TRBV5-1 and TRBJ2-5; 8 bases align to TRBD2. The germline gives CDR1 SGHRS, CDR2 YFSETQ. The V gene end was trimmed by 4 bases and the J gene end by 1 base; junction bases not matched to a gene: 6. CDR3 length equals 15 residues. The DNA of the CDR3 is TGCGCCAGCAGCACACTAACTAGCGGCCAAGAGACCCAGTACTTC. Encoded protein: CASSTLTSGQETQYF.

The V call is TRBV6-2 or TRBV6-3, the J call TRBJ1-5; TRBD1 might be the D (6 bases). Trimming took off 2 bases at V and 0 bases at J, with 11 bases between the two ends. The germline CDR1 and CDR2 sequences are MNHEY and SVGEGT. There are 16 residues in the CDR3. For the CDR3, the DNA is TGTGCCAGCAGTTACGACAGGTTCGGTAGCAATCAGCCCCAGCATTTT. Translating it yields CASSYDRFGSNQPQHF.

The chain combines TRBV15 with TRBJ1-5; no reliable D call. Germline lookup yields CDR1 LNHNV and CDR2 YYDKDF (reference sequence). The CDR3 is made up of 16 amino acids. V dropped 0 bases and J dropped 2 bases, with 11 bases sitting between them. CDR3 sequence reads: CATSREEGRRNQPQHF. The CDR3 coding sequence is TGTGCCACCAGCAGAGAAGAGGGTCGCCGCAATCAGCCCCAGCATTTT.

The chain combines TRBV19 with TRBJ1-3; 9 nucleotides agree with TRBD1. Trimming removed 7 bases from V and 8 bases from J; junction bases left unmatched: 9. CDR3 length: 14 residues. Looked up from germline, CDR1 is LNHDA and CDR2 is SQIVND (reference sequence). As DNA, the CDR3 is TGTGCCAGTAAGGGGGACAGGGTTGCGGACACCATATATTTT. Translating gives CASKGDRVADTIYF.

The V gene is TRBV18, the J gene TRBJ1-1, with D possibly matching TRBD1 (6 bases). The V and J ends lost 3 bases and 7 bases respectively, with 18 bases between them. Germline loops: CDR1 KGHSH, CDR2 LQKENI. There are 15 residues in the CDR3. Written as DNA, the CDR3 is TGTGCCAGCTCACCTGAAATGACAGGACCCATTGAAGCTTTCTTT. Translated, it gives CASSPEMTGPIEAFF.

The gene calls are TRBV15 and TRBJ1-6; TRBD1 might be the D (5 bases). V was clipped by 1 base and J by 16 bases, with 11 bases between them. The germline V gene encodes CDR1 LNHNV and CDR2 YYDKDF (reference sequence). The CDR3 sequence is 12 residues long. Written as DNA, the CDR3 is TGTGCCACCAGCAGAGCAACAGGAACTCTCCACTTT. Residues: CATSRATGTLHF.

The gene calls are TRBV11-3 and TRBJ2-1; 10 positions match TRBD2. The CDR3 runs to 15 residues. V was clipped by 4 bases and J by 4 bases; unmatched bases: 4. The germline gives CDR1 SGHNT, CDR2 YENEEA. CDR3 residues: CASSSYSGGYNEQFF. CDR3 DNA sequence: TGTGCCAGCAGCTCCTATAGCGGGGGGTACAATGAGCAGTTCTTC.

The chain employs TRBV9 and TRBJ2-1, with D possibly being TRBD1 (6 bases). The germline CDR1 and CDR2 sequences are SGDLS and YYNGEE. This CDR3 has 15 amino acids. Trimming shortened V by 0 bases and J by 1 base, and 8 bases separated the two germline ends. Written as DNA, the CDR3 is TGTGCCAGCAGCGTAGAAGGGGGATCCTACAATGAGCAGTTCTTC. Residues: CASSVEGGSYNEQFF.

The V and J genes are TRBV3-1 (or the pseudogene TRBV3-2) and TRBJ2-1; D might be TRBD2 (6 bases). V shed 4 bases and J shed 4 bases, with 17 bases lying between them. Germline assignment: CDR1 LGHDT and CDR2 YNNKEL (reference sequence). The CDR3 spans 16 residues. The CDR3 reads CASSPPGTGGYNEQFF. Written as DNA, the CDR3 is TGTGCCAGCAGCCCGCCGGGGACTGGCGGATACAATGAGCAGTTCTTC.

J is TRBJ2-7 and V is TRBV11-2, with 9 bases lining up with TRBD2. CDR3 size: 16 residues. The V gene end was trimmed by 2 bases and the J gene end by 6 bases; junction bases not matched to a gene: 11. The germline V gene encodes CDR1 SGHAT and CDR2 FQNNGV. This CDR3 reads CASSLPFAGGRLEQYF. The CDR3 coding sequence is TGTGCCAGCAGCTTACCCTTTGCGGGGGGGCGTCTCGAGCAGTACTTC.

The chain couples TRBV6-5 to TRBJ2-1, with 10 bases lining up with TRBD2. The V gene end was trimmed by 2 bases and the J gene end by 9 bases; junction bases not matched to a gene: 4. Germline V CDR1 and CDR2: MNHEY, SVGAGI. The CDR3 is 14 amino acids. The CDR3 loop is CASSYISGGGEQFF. CDR3 sequence (DNA): TGTGCCAGCAGTTACATCAGCGGGGGGGGTGAGCAGTTCTTC.

The chain couples TRBV4-3 to TRBJ1-2; D uncertain. Germline CDR1 is LGHNA and CDR2 is YSLEER. Trimming cost V 4 bases and J 4 bases, with 13 bases left between them. CDR3 size: 14 residues. The CDR3: CASSPGLQTYGYTF. The DNA for the CDR3 is TGCGCCAGCAGCCCAGGACTGCAGACCTATGGCTACACCTTC.

The chain couples TRBV7-6 to TRBJ2-3; TRBD2 matches at 9 bases. Germline CDR1 SGHVS, CDR2 FNYEAQ. Unmatched junction bases numbered 9, after V lost 4 bases and J lost 4 bases. The CDR3 spans 16 residues. This CDR3 is CASSSPRGGAPDTQYF. The CDR3 DNA follows: TGTGCCAGCAGCTCCCCGCGCGGGGGGGCCCCAGATACGCAGTATTTT.

The chain is built from TRBV13 and TRBJ2-7; the D gene is possibly TRBD2 (5 bases). There are 18 residues in the CDR3. V lost 2 bases to trimming and J lost 0 bases, with 20 bases between them. In germline, CDR1 is PRHDT, CDR2 FYEKMQ (reference sequence). The CDR3 region has the DNA TGTGCCAGCAGCTTAACTCCCGCTTTCGGGGTGAGCTCCTACGAGCAGTACTTC. It encodes CASSLTPAFGVSSYEQYF. Full variable domain (remainder filled in from reference TRBV13 and TRBJ2-7): AAGVIQSPRHLIKEKRETATLKCYPIPRHDTVYWYQQGPGQDPQFLISFYEKMQSDKGSIPDRFSAQQFSDYHSELNMSSLELGDSALYFCASSLTPAFGVSSYEQYFGPGTRLTVT.

The chain carries TRBV5-1 and TRBJ1-2; no clear D gene. The germline V gene has CDR1 SGHRS and CDR2 YFSETQ. CDR3 length: 14 amino acids. Trimming stripped 4 bases from V and 4 bases from J, with 14 bases between. The CDR3 region is CASSPEGGPYGYTF. In DNA form, the CDR3 reads TGCGCCAGCAGCCCGGAGGGAGGCCCCTATGGCTACACCTTC.

This chain links TRBV4-3 with TRBJ2-7, with 9 bases identical to TRBD2. The CDR3 contains 16 residues. V lost 3 bases and J lost 5; bases outside the gene matches: 11. Germline assignment: CDR1 LGHNA and CDR2 YSLEER. CDR3 in DNA: TGCGCCAGCAGCCAGGATGGGGCTAGCGGGGACCACGAGCAGTACTTC. Encoded protein: CASSQDGASGDHEQYF.

This CDR3 reads CASSLAVSETQYF. DNA of the CDR3: TGCGCCAGCAGCTTGGCTGTGAGCGAGACCCAGTACTTC. The gene calls are TRBV5-1 and TRBJ2-5; D gene ambiguous. Germline V lookup: CDR1 SGHRS, CDR2 YFSETQ. The CDR3 sequence is 13 residues long. Trimming shortened V by 0 bases and J by 5 bases, and 8 bases separated the two germline ends.

The chain uses TRBV4-1 and TRBJ1-4, with 7 bases identical to TRBD1. The trim removed 3 bases at V and 8 bases at J, leaving 15 bases unmatched. Germline CDR1 MGHRA, CDR2 YSYEKL. This CDR3 is 17 amino acids long. The chain's CDR3 is CASSHPRDSLKGEKLFF. Here the CDR3 DNA reads TGCGCCAGCAGCCACCCCAGGGACAGTCTAAAAGGGGAAAAACTGTTTTTT.

The chain links TRBV15 to TRBJ1-4, with 7 positions matching TRBD1. Germline CDR1 and CDR2: LNHNV and YYDKDF (reference sequence). CDR3 length: 15 amino acids. The V and J ends lost 9 bases and 3 bases, in that order; junction bases with no gene match: 10. CDR3 DNA: TGTGCCACAGCACGGACAGGCAGGCCTAATGAAAAACTGTTTTTT. This sequence encodes CATARTGRPNEKLFF.

The V gene is TRBV19, the J gene TRBJ1-1; tentatively, D is TRBD1 (5 bases). This CDR3 spans 16 amino acids. V shed 3 bases and J shed 5 bases, with 19 bases lying between them. Germline CDR1 reads LNHDA; CDR2 reads SQIVND (reference sequence). Here the CDR3 reads CASSIGWGRVGTEAFF. The CDR3 DNA follows: TGTGCCAGTAGTATTGGTTGGGGCAGGGTGGGGACTGAAGCTTTCTTT.

This clone was seen a handful of times. This chain uses TRBV2 with TRBJ2-7; 10 bases agree with TRBD2. The CDR3 length is 14 residues. Germline V CDR1 and CDR2: SNHLY, FYNNEI. Unmatched junction bases numbered 4, after V lost 4 bases and J lost 4 bases. DNA of the CDR3: TGTGCCAGCAGTGGAGAGACTAGCGGGTACGAGCAGTACTTC. Translating it yields CASSGETSGYEQYF. Using reference TRBV2 and TRBJ2-7 for the parts outside the CDR3, the full variable domain is EPEVTQTPSHQVTQMGQEVILRCVPISNHLYFYWYRQILGQKVEFLVSFYNNEISEKSEIFDDQFSVERPDGSNFTLKIRSTKLEDSAMYFCASSGETSGYEQYFGPGTRLTVT.

The chain is built from TRBV30 and TRBJ1-6; D call uncertain. The CDR3 has 14 amino acids. Germline CDR1 reads GTSNPN; CDR2 reads SVGIG (reference sequence). Trimming pared 1 base from V and 9 bases from J, leaving 13 bases between. CDR3 DNA sequence: TGTGCCTGGAGTGAGCCAGTTGGGAGTTCACCCCTCCACTTT. Protein product: CAWSEPVGSSPLHF.